The 24 T cell receptor beta chains below come from one sample, sequenced in a study of Graves' ophthalmopathy and Graves' hyperthyroidism. Amplified TCR beta CDR3 regions were obtained using RNA transcripts as template. First-round RT-PCR with HTBI primers preceded a second-round multiplex PCR. TCRdb recomputed calls from the multiplex PCR reads with MiXCR, one row per CDR3 protein. Among almost 750,000 distinct CDR3 sequences listed, 40% were seen once. Source material: peripheral blood. The receptors were sampled from an adult man with Graves' ophthalmopathy.

On this clonotype itself: Since the CDR3 does not end with the conserved phenylalanine or tryptophan, this likely comes from a read error. The V and J genes are TRBV9 and TRBJ2-5; D is perhaps TRBD2 (7 bases). CDR3 length equals 15 residues. CDR1 is SGDLS, CDR2 YYNGEE, per germline. Trimming left V 3 bases short and J 6 bases short, with 18 bases between. The CDR3 coding sequence is TGTGCCAGCAGCGGAGACACCGGGGGGCTGAAGACCCAGTACTGC. It is translated as CASSGDTGGLKTQYC.

This clonotype has a handful of counts. The CDR3 spells CSAKIAGTDFSGNTIYF. In nucleotides, the CDR3 is TGCAGTGCCAAGATTGCCGGGACAGACTTTTCTGGAAACACCATATATTTT. The chain has TRBV20-1 and TRBJ1-3, with 7 bases lining up with TRBD1. The CDR3 is 17 residues long. Germline values: CDR1 DFQATT, CDR2 SNEGSKA (reference sequence). The V segment lost 6 bases and the J segment 1 base; nucleotides outside the gene matches: 15.

This clonotype was detected only a few times. V and J are TRBV2 and TRBJ2-7; TRBD1 aligns across 7 bases. Germline V gene lookup returns CDR1 SNHLY and CDR2 FYNNEI. This CDR3 has 14 residues. V trimming: 8 bases; J trimming: 3 bases; junction bases outside the gene matches: 10. In DNA, the CDR3 is TGTGCCAGCCGGAAAGGGGCAGGGGGCTACGAGCAGTACTTC. Translating it yields CASRKGAGGYEQYF.

This clonotype was seen at least ten times. The junction departs from the called germline gene at one end, perhaps through a read error. The chain combines TRBV25-1 with TRBJ2-2, with D tentatively TRBD1 (6 bases). CDR1 is MGHDK and CDR2 is SYGVNS in the germline V gene. The CDR3 sequence is 13 residues long. The CDR3 protein is CASSLGGPGELFF. The CDR3 region has the DNA TGTGCTAGCAGCTTAGGGGGTCCCGGGGAGCTGTTTTTT.

The rearrangement links TRBV25-1 to TRBJ1-2; 11 bases agree with TRBD1. Germline CDR1 and CDR2: MGHDK and SYGVNS. The CDR3 extends over 13 amino acids. This chain's CDR3 is CARDGQGAGGYTF. The CDR3 region has the DNA TGTGCTAGAGACGGACAGGGGGCGGGAGGCTACACCTTC.

This chain uses TRBV7-9 with TRBJ2-5; 10 nucleotides match TRBD1. V dropped 0 bases and J dropped 4; count of bases not matched to a gene: 2. The CDR3 sequence is 15 residues long. Germline lookup yields CDR1 SEHNR and CDR2 FQNEAQ (reference sequence). CDR3 sequence reads: CASSLATGGGETQYF. DNA for the CDR3: TGTGCCAGCAGCTTAGCGACAGGGGGCGGAGAGACCCAGTACTTC.

The DNA for the CDR3 is TGTGCCAGCAGCTTAGCGGCACTAGCTGGGGAGCTGTTTTTT. Amino acid sequence: CASSLAALAGELFF. The chain couples TRBV7-9 to TRBJ2-2, with D possibly TRBD2 on 6 matching bases. This CDR3 region has 14 residues. Germline V gene lookup returns CDR1 SEHNR and CDR2 FQNEAQ (reference sequence). Trimming pared 0 bases from V and 8 bases from J, leaving 10 bases between. The full variable domain, completed using reference TRBV7-9 and TRBJ2-2, is DTGVSQNPRHKITKRGQNVTFRCDPISEHNRLYWYRQTLGQGPEFLTYFQNEAQLEKSRLLSDRFSAERPKGSFSTLEIQRTEQGDSAMYLCASSLAALAGELFFGEGSRLTVL.

This rearrangement joins TRBV2 to TRBJ2-5; perhaps TRBD1 as D (5 bases). V lost 6 bases and J 9 bases, leaving 23 bases between the germline ends. The CDR3 has 15 residues. Germline V gene data show CDR1 as SNHLY and CDR2 as FYNNEI. CDR3 sequence: CASRVQENSNQPQYF. In nucleotides, the CDR3 is TGTGCCAGCAGAGTACAGGAAAATAGCAATCAGCCCCAGTACTTC. Complete variable domain (other parts from reference TRBV2 and TRBJ2-5): EPEVTQTPSHQVTQMGQEVILRCVPISNHLYFYWYRQILGQKVEFLVSFYNNEISEKSEIFDDQFSVERPDGSNFTLKIRSTKLEDSAMYFCASRVQENSNQPQYFGPGTRLLVL.

With regard to this clonotype: A much larger clone is a single base away; this may be a read error. This chain uses TRBV9 with TRBJ1-5; D unclear. Germline values: CDR1 SGDLS, CDR2 YYNGEE. This CDR3 region has 15 residues. This CDR3 is CASGVEANSNQPQHF. CDR3 nucleotides: TGTGCCAGCGGCGTAGAGGCTAATAGCAATCAGCCCCAGCATTTT.

The V and J genes are TRBV19 and TRBJ2-3, with D possibly matching TRBD2 (6 bases). The CDR3 totals 12 residues. Germline V gene lookup returns CDR1 LNHDA and CDR2 SQIVND (reference sequence). The V end was cut by 8 bases, the J end by 3 bases, with 9 bases between. CDR3 loop: CASQEGTDTQYF. CDR3 nucleotides: TGTGCCAGTCAGGAGGGAACAGATACGCAGTATTTT.

The chain has TRBV7-6 and TRBJ2-7; D gene unclear. This CDR3 region has 14 residues. Trimming shortened V by 5 bases and J by 2 bases, and 13 bases separated the two germline ends. CDR1 and CDR2 from the germline V gene are SGHVS and FNYEAQ. This chain's CDR3 is CASSVGPTTYEQYF. The CDR3 coding sequence is TGTGCCAGCAGCGTTGGGCCCACAACCTACGAGCAGTACTTC.

The gene calls are TRBV6-2 or TRBV6-3 and TRBJ2-5, with D tentatively TRBD1 (6 bases). This CDR3 comprises 15 residues. Germline V gene lookup returns CDR1 MNHEY and CDR2 SVGEGT. Trimming pared 6 bases from V and 2 bases from J, leaving 16 bases between. CDR3 in DNA: TGTGCCAGCAGCACCGACAGGAAAACTCAAGAGACCCAGTACTTC. This encodes CASSTDRKTQETQYF.

A note on this clonotype: A much larger clone lies one base from this, so it may be a read error. The chain recombines TRBV20-1 with TRBJ1-2; possible D gene TRBD1, 5 bases. Germline values: CDR1 DFQATT, CDR2 SNEGSKA (reference sequence). The CDR3 has 15 amino acids. The CDR3 here is CNASPRDRLSRGYTF. The CDR3 nucleotides are TGCAATGCCAGTCCGAGGGACCGACTCTCGCGTGGCTACACCTTC.

This clonotype was detected a few times. This rearrangement joins TRBV6-6 to TRBJ1-4; a weak D match, TRBD1 (5 bases). V dropped 2 bases and J dropped 8 bases, with 9 bases sitting between them. Germline V gene lookup returns CDR1 MNHNY and CDR2 SVGAGI (reference sequence). The CDR3 extends over 13 amino acids. The CDR3 DNA follows: TGTGCCAGCAGTTACCGGGACCACGAAAAACTGTTTTTT. Translating gives CASSYRDHEKLFF.

This rearrangement joins TRBV19 to TRBJ1-4; D remains ambiguous. The CDR3 is 14 residues long. Germline loops: CDR1 LNHDA, CDR2 SQIVND (reference sequence). Trimming left V 9 bases short and J 0 bases short, with 11 bases between. CDR3 sequence (DNA): TGTGCCAGCAGTGCAAGGGCAACTAATGAAAAACTGTTTTTT. Amino acid sequence: CASSARATNEKLFF. Drawing the rest from reference TRBV19 and TRBJ1-4, the complete variable domain is DGGITQSPKYLFRKEGQNVTLSCEQNLNHDAMYWYRQDPGQGLRLIYYSQIVNDFQKGDIAEGYSVSREKKESFPLTVTSAQKNPTAFYLCASSARATNEKLFFGSGTQLSVL.

The chain is built from TRBV2 and TRBJ1-1; tentatively, D is TRBD1 (6 bases). CDR3 length: 15 amino acids. CDR1 and CDR2 from the germline V gene are SNHLY and FYNNEI. Trimming took off 8 bases at V and 0 bases at J, with 16 bases between the two ends. The chain's CDR3 is CASSPMGDMNTEAFF. CDR3 coding DNA: TGTGCCAGCTCACCGATGGGGGACATGAACACTGAAGCTTTCTTT. Looking up the rest from reference TRBV2 and TRBJ1-1 gives the full variable domain: EPEVTQTPSHQVTQMGQEVILRCVPISNHLYFYWYRQILGQKVEFLVSFYNNEISEKSEIFDDQFSVERPDGSNFTLKIRSTKLEDSAMYFCASSPMGDMNTEAFFGQGTRLTVV.

The sample holds a few counts of this clonotype. This rearrangement joins TRBV11-2 to TRBJ2-5, with 9 bases fitting TRBD2. Germline CDR1 is SGHAT and CDR2 is FQNNGV. CDR3 length: 16 amino acids. V trimming: 2 bases; J trimming: 2 bases; junction bases outside the gene matches: 6. The CDR3 here is CASSLFPSGVQETQYF. The CDR3 DNA reads TGTGCCAGCAGCTTATTCCCTAGCGGGGTACAAGAGACCCAGTACTTC.

This clonotype was picked up a small number of times. The chain is built from TRBV10-3 and TRBJ1-2; D is unresolved. The CDR3 spans 11 residues. In germline, CDR1 is ENHRY, CDR2 SYGVKD. V lost 4 bases and J 8 bases, leaving 8 bases between the germline ends. The CDR3 loop is CAISAKQGYTF. Here the CDR3 DNA reads TGTGCCATCAGTGCTAAACAGGGCTACACCTTC.

This clonotype has just a few counts. The chain is built from TRBV9 and TRBJ2-7; possibly TRBD1 for D (5 bases). Trimming removed 3 bases at V and 6 bases at J, with 16 bases between. CDR3 length: 14 amino acids. Germline V lookup: CDR1 SGDLS, CDR2 YYNGEE. The CDR3 region is CASSAHTGSGEQYF. CDR3 in DNA: TGTGCCAGCAGCGCCCATACAGGTTCGGGCGAGCAGTACTTC.

The V and J genes are TRBV19 and TRBJ1-5; 8 nucleotides match TRBD1. This CDR3 has 16 residues. Germline V gene sequence: CDR1 LNHDA, CDR2 SQIVND (reference sequence). Trimming at V came to 4 bases and at J to 2 bases, leaving 7 bases not matched to a gene. The CDR3 reads CASSSGQGGRNQPQHF. CDR3 nucleotides: TGTGCCAGTAGTAGCGGACAGGGTGGGCGCAATCAGCCCCAGCATTTT.

This rearrangement joins TRBV29-1 to TRBJ1-1; no reliable D call. The CDR3 is 10 residues long. Germline assignment: CDR1 SQVTM and CDR2 ANQGSEA. With 8 bases removed from V and 0 bases from J, the gap between germline ends came to 4 bases. The CDR3 coding sequence is TGCAGCATGTTGAACACTGAAGCTTTCTTT. It codes for CSMLNTEAFF.

The rearrangement joins TRBV7-6 to TRBJ1-2; 8 bases map to TRBD1. V was clipped by 5 bases and J by 3 bases; unmatched bases: 14. CDR3 size: 17 residues. The germline V gene encodes CDR1 SGHVS and CDR2 FNYEAQ. The CDR3 protein is CASSPAGTGDRDYGYTF. DNA of the CDR3: TGTGCCAGCAGCCCAGCCGGGACAGGAGATCGAGACTATGGCTACACCTTC. Full variable domain (outside the CDR3, taken from reference TRBV7-6 and TRBJ1-2): GAGVSQSPRYKVTKRGQDVALRCDPISGHVSLYWYRQALGQGPEFLTYFNYEAQQDKSGLPNDRFSAERPEGSISTLTIQRTEQRDSAMYRCASSPAGTGDRDYGYTFGSGTRLTVV.

This clonotype has just a few counts. V gene TRBV2 combines with J gene TRBJ2-7; D gene unclear. The CDR3 contains 12 residues. Trimming pared 8 bases from V and 6 bases from J, leaving 14 bases between. The germline V gene encodes CDR1 SNHLY and CDR2 FYNNEI. In DNA, the CDR3 is TGTGCCAGCTCACCCCCCTCGGGCGAGCAGTACTTC. Protein product: CASSPPSGEQYF.

J is TRBJ2-3 and V is TRBV13; no clear D. The CDR3 is 14 amino acids. Germline V gene sequence: CDR1 PRHDT, CDR2 FYEKMQ (reference sequence). V shed 5 bases and J shed 2 bases, with 11 bases lying between them. The CDR3 reads CASSKSFTTDTQYF. The CDR3, as DNA: TGTGCCAGCAGCAAAAGTTTCACCACAGATACGCAGTATTTT.